This record concerns one T cell receptor beta chain sequence. These data belong to a study of cytomegalovirus exposure and HLA in healthy donors. The 120-subject validation cohort, separate from the 666-subject first cohort, included the donors. Method: immunoSEQ multiplex PCR; TCRdb's copy keeps in-frame clones and lacks some. The sample lists around 300,000 clones; 70% to 90% were seen once. Trimming took 2 bases from V and 5 from J; bases not matched to a gene: 6. This CDR3 has 15 residues. The germline V gene encodes CDR1 MNHEY and CDR2 SVGAGI. Material for sequencing was PBMCs. This clonotype originated in a woman aged 18-29 years in good health and CMV-seronegative. The rearrangement joins TRBV6-5 to TRBJ2-1; 7 bases map to TRBD2. The CDR3 loop reads CASSYLLAEDNEQFF. In DNA, the CDR3 is TGTGCCAGCAGTTACCTCCTAGCGGAGGACAATGAGCAGTTCTTC.